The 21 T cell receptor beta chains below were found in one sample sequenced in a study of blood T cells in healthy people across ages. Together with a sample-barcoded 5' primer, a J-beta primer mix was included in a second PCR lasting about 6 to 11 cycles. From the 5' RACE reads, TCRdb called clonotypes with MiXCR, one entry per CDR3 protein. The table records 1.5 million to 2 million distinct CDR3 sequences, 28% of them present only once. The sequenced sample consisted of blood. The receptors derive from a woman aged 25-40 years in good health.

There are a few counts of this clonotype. Here the CDR3 DNA reads TGTGCCACCATTATTAATAGCAATCAGCCCCAGCATTTT. Encoded protein: CATIINSNQPQHF. V and J are TRBV24-1 and TRBJ1-5; D is unresolved. V was shortened by 8 bases and J by 0 bases, with 7 bases between the two germline ends. Germline CDR1 and CDR2: KGHDR and SFDVKD. The CDR3 is 13 amino acids.

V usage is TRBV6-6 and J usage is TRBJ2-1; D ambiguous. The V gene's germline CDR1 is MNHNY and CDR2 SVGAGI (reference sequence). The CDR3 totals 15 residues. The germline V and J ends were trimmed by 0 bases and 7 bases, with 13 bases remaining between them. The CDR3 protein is CASSYSTQFGNEQFF. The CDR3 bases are TGTGCCAGCAGTTACTCGACTCAGTTCGGGAATGAGCAGTTCTTC.

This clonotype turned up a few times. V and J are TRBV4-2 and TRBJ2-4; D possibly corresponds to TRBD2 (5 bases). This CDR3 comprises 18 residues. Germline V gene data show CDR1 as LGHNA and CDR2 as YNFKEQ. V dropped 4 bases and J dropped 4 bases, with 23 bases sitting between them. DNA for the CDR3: TGTGCCAGCAGCCCAGAAGGCCGAAGCGGTCTGGCTAAAAACATTCAGTACTTC. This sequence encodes CASSPEGRSGLAKNIQYF.

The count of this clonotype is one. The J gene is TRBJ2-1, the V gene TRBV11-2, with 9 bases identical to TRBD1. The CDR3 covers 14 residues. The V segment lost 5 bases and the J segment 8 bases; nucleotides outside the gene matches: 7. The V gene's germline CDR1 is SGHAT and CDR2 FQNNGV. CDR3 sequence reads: CASSPGTGKHEQFF. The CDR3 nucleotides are TGTGCCAGCAGCCCAGGGACAGGGAAGCATGAGCAGTTCTTC.

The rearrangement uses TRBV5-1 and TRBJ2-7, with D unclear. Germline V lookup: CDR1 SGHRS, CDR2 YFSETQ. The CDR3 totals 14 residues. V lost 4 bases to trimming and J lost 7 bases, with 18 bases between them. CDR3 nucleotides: TGCGCCAGCAGCGCCAGCCCCCCCCTCAATGAGCAGTACTTC. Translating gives CASSASPPLNEQYF.

The CDR3 DNA follows: TGTGCCAGCACCCTTACGGGGGTATTAGATACGCAGTATTTT. Protein: CASTLTGVLDTQYF. V is TRBV12-3 or TRBV12-4 and J is TRBJ2-3, with a possible D match to TRBD2 (6 bases). V lost 7 bases to trimming and J lost 5 bases, with 16 bases between them. The length of the CDR3 is 14 residues.

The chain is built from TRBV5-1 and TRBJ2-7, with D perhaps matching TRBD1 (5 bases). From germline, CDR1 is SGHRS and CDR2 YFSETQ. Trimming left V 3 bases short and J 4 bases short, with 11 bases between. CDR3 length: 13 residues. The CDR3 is CASSWGVGYEQYF. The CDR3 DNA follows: TGCGCCAGCAGCTGGGGCGTGGGTTACGAGCAGTACTTC.

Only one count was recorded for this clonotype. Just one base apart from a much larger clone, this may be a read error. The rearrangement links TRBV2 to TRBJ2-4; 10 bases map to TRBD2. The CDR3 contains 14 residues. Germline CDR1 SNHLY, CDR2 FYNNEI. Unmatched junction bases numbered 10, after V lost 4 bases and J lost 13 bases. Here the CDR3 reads CASSASGRAHKQYF. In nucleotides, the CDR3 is TGTGCCAGCAGTGCCAGCGGGAGGGCCCACAAGCAGTACTTC. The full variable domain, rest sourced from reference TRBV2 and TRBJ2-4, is EPEVTQTPSHQVTQMGQEVILRCVPISNHLYFYWYRQILGQKVEFLVSFYNNEISEKSEIFDDQFSVERPDGSNFTLKIRSTKLEDSAMYFCASSASGRAHKQYFGAGTRLSVL.

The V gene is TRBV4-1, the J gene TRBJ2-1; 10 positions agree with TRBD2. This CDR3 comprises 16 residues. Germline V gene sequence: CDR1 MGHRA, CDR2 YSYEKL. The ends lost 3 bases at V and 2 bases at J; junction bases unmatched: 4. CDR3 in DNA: TGCGCCAGCAGCCATATGGGGACTAGCGCCTACAATGAGCAGTTCTTC. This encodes CASSHMGTSAYNEQFF.

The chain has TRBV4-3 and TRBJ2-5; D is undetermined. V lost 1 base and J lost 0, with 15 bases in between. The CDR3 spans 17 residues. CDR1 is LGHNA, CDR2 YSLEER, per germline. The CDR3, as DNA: TGCGCCAGCAGCCAAGCTTGGTCAGATATGTACCAAGAGACCCAGTACTTC. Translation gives CASSQAWSDMYQETQYF.

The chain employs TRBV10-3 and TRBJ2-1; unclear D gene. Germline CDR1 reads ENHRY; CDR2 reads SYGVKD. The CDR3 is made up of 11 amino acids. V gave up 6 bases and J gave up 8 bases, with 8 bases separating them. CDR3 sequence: CAISEVDEQFF. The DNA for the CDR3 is TGTGCCATCAGCGAGGTCGATGAGCAGTTCTTC.

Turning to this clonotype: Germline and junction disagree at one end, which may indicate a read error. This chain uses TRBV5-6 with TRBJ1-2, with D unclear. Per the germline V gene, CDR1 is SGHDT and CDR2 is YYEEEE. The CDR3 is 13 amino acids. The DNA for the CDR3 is TGTGCCATCAGCGAATTATATGTCTATGGCTACACCTTC. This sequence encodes CAISELYVYGYTF.

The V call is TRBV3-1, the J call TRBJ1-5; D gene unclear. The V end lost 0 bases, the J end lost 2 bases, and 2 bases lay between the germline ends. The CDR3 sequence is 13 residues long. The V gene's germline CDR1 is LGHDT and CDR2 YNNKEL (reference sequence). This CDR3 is CASSQDCNQPQHF. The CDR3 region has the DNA TGTGCCAGCAGCCAAGACTGCAATCAGCCCCAGCATTTT.

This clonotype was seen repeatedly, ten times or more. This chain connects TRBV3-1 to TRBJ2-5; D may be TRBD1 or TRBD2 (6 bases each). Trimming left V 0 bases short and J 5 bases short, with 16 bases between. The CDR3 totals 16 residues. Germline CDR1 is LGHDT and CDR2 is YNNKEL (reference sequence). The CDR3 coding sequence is TGTGCCAGCAGCCAAGAAGCCCCGGGGGCGGACGAGACCCAGTACTTC. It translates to CASSQEAPGADETQYF.

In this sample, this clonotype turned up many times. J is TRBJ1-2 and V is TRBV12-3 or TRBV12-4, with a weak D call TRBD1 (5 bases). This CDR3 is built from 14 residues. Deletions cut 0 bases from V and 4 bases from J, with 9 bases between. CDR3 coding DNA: TGTGCCAGCAGTTTAGCTTCAAGGGGCTATGGCTACACCTTC. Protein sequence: CASSLASRGYGYTF.

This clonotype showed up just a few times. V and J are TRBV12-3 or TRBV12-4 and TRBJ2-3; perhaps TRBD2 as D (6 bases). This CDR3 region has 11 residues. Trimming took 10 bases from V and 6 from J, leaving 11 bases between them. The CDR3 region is CAIGSGDTQYF. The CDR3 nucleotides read TGTGCCATCGGGAGTGGGGATACGCAGTATTTT.

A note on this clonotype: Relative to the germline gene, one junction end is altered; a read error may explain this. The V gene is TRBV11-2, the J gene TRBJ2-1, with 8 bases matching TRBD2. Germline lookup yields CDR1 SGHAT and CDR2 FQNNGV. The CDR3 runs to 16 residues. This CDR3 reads CASSSSGRLTYNGQFF. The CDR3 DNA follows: TGTGCCAGCAGCTCCAGCGGGAGACTCACCTACAATGGGCAGTTCTTC.

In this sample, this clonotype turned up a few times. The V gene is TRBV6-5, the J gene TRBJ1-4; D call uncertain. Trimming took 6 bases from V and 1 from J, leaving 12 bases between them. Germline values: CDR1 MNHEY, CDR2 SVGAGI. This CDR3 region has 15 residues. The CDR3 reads CASRPRVLTNEKLFF. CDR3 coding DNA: TGTGCCAGCAGGCCTAGGGTCCTAACTAATGAAAAACTGTTTTTT.

CDR3 amino acids: CAISKGRGVPGGSDTQYF. The CDR3, as DNA: TGTGCCATCAGTAAAGGCAGGGGCGTTCCGGGGGGTTCAGATACGCAGTATTTT. The chain joins TRBV10-3 to TRBJ2-3; a weak D match, TRBD2 (7 bases). The germline V and J ends were trimmed by 5 bases and 4 bases, with 25 bases remaining between them. This CDR3 has 18 amino acids. The germline CDR1 and CDR2 sequences are ENHRY and SYGVKD.

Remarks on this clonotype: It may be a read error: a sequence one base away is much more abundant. The CDR3: CAGSGSLEQYF. The CDR3, as DNA: TGTGCCGGCAGTGGGTCCCTCGAGCAGTACTTC. The V call is TRBV2, the J call TRBJ2-5, with D uncertain. The J call may be incorrect, as the DNA end agrees better with TRBJ2-7. This CDR3 contains 11 residues. Germline assignment: CDR1 SNHLY and CDR2 FYNNEI.

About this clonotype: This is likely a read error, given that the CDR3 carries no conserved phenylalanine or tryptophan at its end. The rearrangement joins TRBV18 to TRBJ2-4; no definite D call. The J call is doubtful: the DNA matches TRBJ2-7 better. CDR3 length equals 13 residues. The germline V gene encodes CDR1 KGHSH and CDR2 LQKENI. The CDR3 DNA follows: TGTGCCAGCTCACCAGGGGATAGTTACGAGCAGTACTGC. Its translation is CASSPGDSYEQYC.